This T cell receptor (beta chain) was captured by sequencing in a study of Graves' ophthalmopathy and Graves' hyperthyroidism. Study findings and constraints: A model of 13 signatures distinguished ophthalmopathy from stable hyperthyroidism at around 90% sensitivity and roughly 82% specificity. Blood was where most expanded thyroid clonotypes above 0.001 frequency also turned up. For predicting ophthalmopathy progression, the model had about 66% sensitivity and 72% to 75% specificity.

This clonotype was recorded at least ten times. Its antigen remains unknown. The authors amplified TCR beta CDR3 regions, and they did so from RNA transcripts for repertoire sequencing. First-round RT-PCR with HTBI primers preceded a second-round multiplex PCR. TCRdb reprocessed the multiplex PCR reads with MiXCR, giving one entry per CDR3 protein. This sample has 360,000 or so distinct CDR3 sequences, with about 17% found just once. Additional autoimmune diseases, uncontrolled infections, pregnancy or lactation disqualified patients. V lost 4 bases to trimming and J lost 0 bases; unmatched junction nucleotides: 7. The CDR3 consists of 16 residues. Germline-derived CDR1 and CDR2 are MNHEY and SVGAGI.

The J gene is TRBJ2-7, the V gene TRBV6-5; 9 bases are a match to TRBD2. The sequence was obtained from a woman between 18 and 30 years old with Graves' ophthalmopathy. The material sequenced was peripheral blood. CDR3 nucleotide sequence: TGTGCCAGCAGTTCCTCGACTAGCGGCTTCTCCTACGAGCAGTACTTC. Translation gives CASSSSTSGFSYEQYF.